This T cell receptor (beta chain) was found in a study of blood T cell repertoires in COVID-19. This clone was detected only once. This CDR3 spans 13 amino acids. Trimming shortened V by 3 bases and J by 4 bases, and 9 bases separated the two germline ends. The germline V gene has CDR1 SGHVS and CDR2 FQNEAQ. In the authors' methods: Reference gene primers were amplified, and this amplification served to estimate nucleated cell counts. Generated by immunoSEQ multiplex PCR, the TCRdb table keeps only in-frame clones and is missing some. The V and J calls and clone size were taken over from that table, and D and trimming were inferred from the DNA. The table records 130,000 or so clones, roughly four fifths of them present only once.

The receptor comes from a woman aged 60 to 75 with acute or convalescent COVID-19. This sequence joins TRBV7-8 and TRBJ1-1; D possibly corresponds to TRBD1 (6 bases). The sample comprised peripheral blood. The CDR3 spells CASSFLRGTEAFF. The CDR3 region has the DNA TGTGCCAGCAGCTTTCTCAGGGGCACTGAAGCTTTCTTT.